Presented here are 14 T cell receptor beta chains from one specimen sequenced in a study of blood T cells in healthy people across ages. A J-beta primer mix and a sample-barcoded 5' primer were used in a second PCR of about 6 to 12 cycles. TCRdb reprocessed the 5' RACE reads with MiXCR, giving one entry per CDR3 protein. The sample carries around 1,900,000 distinct CDR3 sequences, 30% to 40% recorded once. The sequencing sample was made of blood. The receptors stem from a human donor in good health.

This clonotype was counted only a few times. This chain links TRBV12-3 or TRBV12-4 with TRBJ2-7; maybe TRBD2 (6 bases). Deletions cut 6 bases from V and 2 bases from J, with 8 bases between. The CDR3 extends over 12 amino acids. The CDR3 here is CASRGLTYEQYF. CDR3 nucleotide sequence: TGTGCCAGCAGAGGACTAACCTACGAGCAGTACTTC.

The CDR3 region is CASSLPGALTEAFF. As DNA, the CDR3 is TGTGCCAGCAGCTTACCGGGGGCGCTCACTGAAGCTTTCTTT. The chain employs TRBV7-2 and TRBJ1-1; TRBD1 is a possible D gene (6 bases). The V and J ends lost 2 bases and 4 bases respectively, with 11 bases between them. The CDR3 sequence is 14 residues long. Germline V gene lookup returns CDR1 SGHTA and CDR2 FQGNSA.

The chain couples TRBV11-1 to TRBJ2-5; D ambiguous. Germline assignment: CDR1 SGHAT and CDR2 FQDESV (reference sequence). V dropped 4 bases and J dropped 1 base, with 13 bases sitting between them. This CDR3 spans 15 amino acids. CDR3 nucleotides: TGTGCCAGCAGCTACGACCCTGGGGTCCAAGAGACCCAGTACTTC. Encoded protein: CASSYDPGVQETQYF.

This rearrangement joins TRBV27 to TRBJ2-7, with TRBD2 matching over 7 bases. The V segment lost 8 bases and the J segment 4 bases; nucleotides outside the gene matches: 5. The CDR3 consists of 12 residues. Germline CDR1 is MNHEY and CDR2 is SMNVEV (reference sequence). In DNA, the CDR3 is TGTGCCAGCGGGGGAGGGTTATACGAGCAGTACTTC. Its protein product is CASGGGLYEQYF.

This clonotype was seen a few times. The junction and the germline gene differ at one end; a read error may be behind it. V and J are TRBV9 and TRBJ1-5; no clear D gene. The CDR3 is 14 amino acids. From germline, CDR1 is SGDLS and CDR2 YYNGEE. The CDR3 sequence: CASSVDSYNQLQHF. CDR3 bases: TGTGCCAGCAGCGTAGACAGTTACAATCAGCTCCAGCATTTT.

This clonotype was observed a handful of times. The chain couples TRBV6-1 to TRBJ2-5; TRBD1 agrees at 9 bases. The CDR3 has 20 residues. CDR1 is MNHNS, CDR2 SASEGT, per germline. The V segment lost 8 bases and the J segment 3 bases; nucleotides outside the gene matches: 25. CDR3 nucleotide sequence: TGTGCCAGCTCTACCGGCGCGGCCGGGACAGGGTGGATGTGGGAAGAGACCCAGTACTTC. Its protein product is CASSTGAAGTGWMWEETQYF.

The sample holds a few counts of this clonotype. The V call is TRBV9, the J call TRBJ2-6; 7 positions match TRBD1. Per germline, CDR1 SGDLS and CDR2 YYNGEE. This CDR3 comprises 17 residues. J lost 0 bases, V lost 1 base, and 4 bases had no gene match. The CDR3 region has the DNA TGTGCCAGCAGCGTATGGGACAGACCCTCTGGGGCCAACGTCCTGACTTTC. This codes for CASSVWDRPSGANVLTF.

This chain links TRBV20-1 with TRBJ1-4; 7 bases fit TRBD1. The CDR3 consists of 11 residues. CDR1 is DFQATT and CDR2 is SNEGSKA in the germline V gene (reference sequence). Trimming cost V 4 bases and J 10 bases; bases outside gene matches: 3. CDR3 sequence (DNA): TGCAGTGCTACCTACAGGGGAAAACTGTTTTTT. It specifies CSATYRGKLFF.

V usage is TRBV7-9 and J usage is TRBJ2-3; D tentatively fits TRBD1 or TRBD2 (5 bases each). This CDR3 contains 16 residues. Germline V gene data show CDR1 as SEHNR and CDR2 as FQNEAQ (reference sequence). The V and J ends lost 5 bases and 3 bases respectively, with 18 bases between them. DNA of the CDR3: TGTGCCAGCAGCCCCGGGGCGCCTACTACTACAGATACGCAGTATTTT. It is translated as CASSPGAPTTTDTQYF.

This clonotype was counted only a few times. This chain joins TRBV6-5 and TRBJ1-6; D unclear. CDR1 and CDR2 from the germline V gene are MNHEY and SVGAGI. Trimming stripped 2 bases from V and 10 bases from J, with 12 bases between. This CDR3 region has 14 residues. This chain's CDR3 is CASSYLPDGSPLHF. The CDR3 coding sequence is TGTGCCAGCAGTTACCTCCCGGACGGGTCACCCCTCCACTTT.

This sequence joins TRBV4-2 and TRBJ2-1, with D uncertain. Germline V gives CDR1 LGHNA, CDR2 YNFKEQ. The CDR3 is 14 amino acids. Trimming stripped 2 bases from V and 4 bases from J, with 9 bases between. This CDR3 is CASSQTAPYNEQFF. CDR3 DNA sequence: TGTGCCAGCAGCCAAACGGCCCCATACAATGAGCAGTTCTTC.

This clonotype has just a few counts. This chain joins TRBV5-5 and TRBJ2-7; D gene unclear. From germline, CDR1 is SGHKS and CDR2 YYEKEE (reference sequence). Trimming removed 3 bases at V and 2 bases at J, with 18 bases between. The CDR3 has 16 residues. CDR3 loop: CASSSGRTLITYEQYF. The CDR3 coding sequence is TGTGCCAGCAGCTCGGGCCGGACGCTGATTACCTACGAGCAGTACTTC.

For this clonotype: The junction departs from germline at one end; a sequencing error may be responsible. This chain connects TRBV11-2 to TRBJ1-2, with a tentative D call TRBD1 (6 bases). The length of the CDR3 is 15 residues. Germline V CDR1 and CDR2: SGHAT, FQNNGV. The CDR3 DNA is TGTGCCAGCAGCCCCAGGTCCACAGGGAACTGTGGCTACACCTTC. It encodes CASSPRSTGNCGYTF.

The DNA of the CDR3 is TGTGCCAGCAGCCGACGATTACCTAGCACAGATACGCAGTATTTT. It translates to CASSRRLPSTDTQYF. The chain is built from TRBV6-5 and TRBJ2-3, with D unresolved. This CDR3 has 15 amino acids. From germline, CDR1 is MNHEY and CDR2 SVGAGI. V lost 6 bases to trimming and J lost 0 bases, with 13 bases between them.